A single sample gave rise to the 5 T cell receptor beta chains below, sequenced in a study of T cells in tuberculosis. After thawing and overnight rest, PBMC were stained with GMM-loaded CD1B tetramer, viability dye and anti-CD3 for sorting. The lipid loaded on the CD1B tetramers was C32 glucose monomycolate from Rhodococcus equi. Some clones are missing from TCRdb's copy, which holds only in-frame ones; the method was immunoSEQ multiplex PCR. The sample includes 61,000 or so clones, around 86% seen only once; the top ten take around 13%. Sequenced: CD1b-GMM tetramer-negative cells sorted from PBMCs. The receptor source for this set is an adult woman with latent tuberculosis.

The J gene is TRBJ2-1, the V gene TRBV29-1; no clear D gene. Germline V gene lookup returns CDR1 SQVTM and CDR2 ANQGSEA. V gave up 2 bases and J gave up 1 base, with 6 bases separating them. The CDR3 runs to 13 residues. CDR3 sequence reads: CSVETLSYNEQFF. CDR3 nucleotide sequence: TGCAGCGTTGAAACCCTATCCTACAATGAGCAGTTCTTC.

The rearrangement uses TRBV19 and TRBJ2-1, with D uncertain. CDR1 is LNHDA, CDR2 SQIVND, per germline (reference sequence). CDR3 size: 14 residues. Trimming shortened V by 6 bases and J by 2 bases, and 11 bases separated the two germline ends. The CDR3 region is CASSTTLTYNEQFF. CDR3 DNA: TGTGCCAGTAGCACTACCCTTACCTACAATGAGCAGTTCTTC.

The chain links TRBV2 to TRBJ1-1; tentative D call: TRBD1 (5 bases). The CDR3 totals 14 residues. With 9 bases removed from V and 5 bases from J, the gap between germline ends came to 19 bases. Germline assignment: CDR1 SNHLY and CDR2 FYNNEI. CDR3 protein: CASSGERAGTEAFF. CDR3 sequence (DNA): TGTGCCAGTTCGGGGGAGAGGGCGGGGACTGAAGCTTTCTTT.

The rearrangement uses TRBV9 and TRBJ2-1; D not certain. Deletions cut 0 bases from V and 10 bases from J, with 8 bases between. This CDR3 has 12 residues. Germline loops: CDR1 SGDLS, CDR2 YYNGEE. CDR3 loop: CASSVANYEQFF. CDR3 sequence (DNA): TGTGCCAGCAGCGTAGCGAACTACGAGCAGTTCTTC. The whole variable domain, filled in from reference TRBV9 and TRBJ2-1, reads DSGVTQTPKHLITATGQRVTLRCSPRSGDLSVYWYQQSLDQGLQFLIQYYNGEERAKGNILERFSAQQFPDLHSELNLSSLELGDSALYFCASSVANYEQFFGPGTRLTVL.

The sample holds one count of this clone. The gene calls are TRBV18 and TRBJ1-1; 7 bases align to TRBD1. In germline, CDR1 is KGHSH, CDR2 LQKENI. V trimming: 6 bases; J trimming: 1 base; junction bases outside the gene matches: 14. The CDR3 is 17 amino acids. CDR3 region: CASSGGQPRLSNTEAFF. The CDR3 region has the DNA TGTGCCAGCTCCGGGGGACAGCCCCGCTTGTCGAACACTGAAGCTTTCTTT.